This TCR beta chain was identified during a study of cytotoxic CD8 clonotypes in ibrutinib-treated CLL. For the study at large: Response samples followed a median about 11 months of treatment, range 6 to 36.

V gave up 0 bases and J gave up 0 bases; unmatched junction bases: 1. This CDR3 is built from 16 residues. Germline CDR1 reads LNHNV; CDR2 reads YYDKDF (reference sequence). This table comes from immunoSEQ multiplex PCR, and its TCRdb copy is limited to in-frame clones, with some not included. The table has fewer than 400,000 clones, 67% seen once; the top ten hold under 8%. On this clone itself: Its specificity is unknown.

Notes on the study in general: Ibrutinib response saw clonality rise, and progression saw it return toward baseline.

The clonotype originates from a human donor with chronic lymphocytic leukemia. Specimen: PBMCs, collected after 36 months of ibrutinib treatment. The chain has TRBV15 and TRBJ2-2; 7 bases match TRBD2. This chain's CDR3 is CATSRDLAANTGELFF. The CDR3 bases are TGTGCCACCAGCAGAGATCTAGCGGCGAACACCGGGGAGCTGTTTTTT.